This T cell receptor beta chain stems from a study of T cell repertoires in cytomegalovirus infection. Findings and caveats of the study: Across the ex vivo response, the dominant clonotypes were HLA-C-restricted CMV-specific TCR beta clonotypes.

Of note for this clonotype: Its antigen is not identified. This may be a read error: a much more frequent sequence differs by one nucleotide.

Looked up from germline, CDR1 is MGHRA and CDR2 is YSYEKL. This CDR3 contains 15 residues. Via MiXCR, TCRdb re-called the reads, giving one row per CDR3 protein. This sample has nearly 550,000 distinct CDR3 sequences, with approximately 16% found just once. The chain links TRBV4-1 to TRBJ2-7, with D maybe TRBD1 (5 bases). Sequencing was done on a sample of CD8+ T cells from PBMCs. The receptor was derived from a human donor in good health (CMV status not recorded). Some clones in this sample may be carry-over from other donors' samples. Here the CDR3 DNA reads TGTGCCAGCAGTTCAGACAAATCCAGGGCCTACAAGCAGTACTTC. Translating gives CASSSDKSRAYKQYF.